The TCR beta chain under discussion was sequenced for a study of shared clonotypes between healthy human individuals. As for the study in general: Per-donor plates numbered three CD4 naive, three CD4 memory, two CD8 naive and one CD8 memory.

CD45RA-negative memory and CD45RA+ naive subsets were split from the CD4+ cells. The V segment lost 3 bases and the J segment 3 bases; nucleotides outside the gene matches: 2. The CDR3 is 14 residues long. Germline lookup yields CDR1 SGDLS and CDR2 YYNGEE. The authors ran the assay at deep level. The protocol was immunoSEQ multiplex PCR, while the TCRdb copy is restricted to in-frame clones and leaves out a portion. This table has 2,500,000 or so clones, under 95% appearing once. Sequencing was performed on naive CD4+ T cells from PBMCs. The subset here: CD45RA+ positively selected. The chain carries TRBV9 and TRBJ1-1; 10 bases are a match to TRBD1. The sequence was collected from a man aged 18 to 35 in good health. Some clones in this sample may be carry-over from other donors' samples. The chain's CDR3 is CASSEGTGDTEAFF. The DNA for the CDR3 is TGTGCCAGCAGCGAGGGGACAGGGGACACTGAAGCTTTCTTT.